These 27 T cell receptor beta chains share one sample of origin, sequenced in a study of CD8 T cells in ankylosing spondylitis (dated by TCRdb to 2016 to 2017). To prepare the library, 5' RACE was applied. Sequencing used an Illumina HiSeq 2500. TCRdb trimmed public reads at Q25 via fastp, called clones via MiXCR and kept in-frame beta chains. Entries are consolidated by CDR3 protein sequence, retaining the most common genes and DNA. In all, the sample holds under 550,000 distinct CDR3 sequences, and roughly 26% of those were seen once. Roughly 1% of the sample lies in the top ten. On the study overall, not on this receptor specifically: A TCR beta motif made up of several highly homologous amino acid variants appeared to be characteristic of blood from ankylosing spondylitis patients.

For these TCRs, the target antigens are not known. The sample taken for sequencing was blood, either unsorted or a sorted T cell fraction (not recorded which). The receptors originated from a male donor with ankylosing spondylitis.

This clonotype was found many times. The V and J genes are TRBV7-2 and TRBJ2-1; maybe TRBD1 (6 bases). V shed 3 bases and J shed 8 bases, with 17 bases lying between them. Per germline, CDR1 SGHTA and CDR2 FQGNSA. CDR3 length: 15 amino acids. CDR3 DNA: TGTGCCAGCAGCTTCGACAGGCTCTCCTCGGATGAGCAGTTCTTC. Translation: CASSFDRLSSDEQFF.

V is TRBV4-1 and J is TRBJ2-1; perhaps TRBD2 as D (6 bases). This CDR3 has 15 amino acids. Germline V gene data show CDR1 as MGHRA and CDR2 as YSYEKL. V lost 4 bases to trimming and J lost 4 bases, with 14 bases between them. CDR3 sequence (DNA): TGCGCCAGCAGCCCCGGGGGTAGCGGATACAATGAGCAGTTCTTC. Translated: CASSPGGSGYNEQFF.

V usage is TRBV20-1 and J usage is TRBJ1-1; 10 nucleotides match TRBD1. Germline-derived CDR1 and CDR2 are DFQATT and SNEGSKA (reference sequence). The junction had 4 bases not matched to a gene; V was cut back by 0 bases and J by 3 bases. The CDR3 loop spans 15 amino acids. This chain's CDR3 is CSARDRQGAYTEAFF. For the CDR3, the DNA is TGCAGTGCTAGAGACCGACAGGGGGCGTACACTGAAGCTTTCTTT.

This clonotype was detected only a few times. The rearrangement joins TRBV5-1 to TRBJ2-3; the D gene is possibly TRBD2 (6 bases). Germline CDR1 SGHRS, CDR2 YFSETQ. Trimming took 7 bases from V and 2 from J, leaving 11 bases between them. This CDR3 has 13 residues. The CDR3 nucleotides read TGCGCCAGCGCGGGGATCCCCACAGATACGCAGTATTTT. Encoded protein: CASAGIPTDTQYF.

The chain is built from TRBV11-2 and TRBJ2-1, with TRBD2 identical over 9 bases. V shed 0 bases and J 6 bases; nucleotides not matched to a gene: 6. Germline loops: CDR1 SGHAT, CDR2 FQNNGV. This CDR3 region has 16 residues. The CDR3 DNA follows: TGTGCCAGCAGCTTAGAAGGAGCGGGAGGACGCAATGAGCAGTTCTTC. This translates into CASSLEGAGGRNEQFF.

This chain uses TRBV7-2 with TRBJ2-1; D is possibly TRBD2 (6 bases). There are 13 residues in the CDR3. The germline CDR1 and CDR2 sequences are SGHTA and FQGNSA. Deletions cut 2 bases from V and 8 bases from J, with 10 bases between. CDR3 protein: CASSLRTTDEQFF. The CDR3 DNA reads TGTGCCAGCAGCTTAAGGACTACGGATGAGCAGTTCTTC. Variable domain in full (rest from reference TRBV7-2 and TRBJ2-1): GAGVSQSPSNKVTEKGKDVELRCDPISGHTALYWYRQSLGQGLEFLIYFQGNSAPDKSGLPSDRFSAERTGGSVSTLTIQRTQQEDSAVYLCASSLRTTDEQFFGPGTRLTVL.

The chain is built from TRBV10-3 and TRBJ2-1, with TRBD2 matching 7 bases. The V gene end was trimmed by 6 bases and the J gene end by 1 base; junction bases not matched to a gene: 3. Per germline, CDR1 ENHRY and CDR2 SYGVKD. The CDR3 sequence is 14 residues long. CDR3 amino acids: CAISGLVSYNEQFF. CDR3 DNA: TGTGCCATCAGCGGACTAGTTTCCTACAATGAGCAGTTCTTC.

The chain links TRBV6-2 or TRBV6-3 to TRBJ1-5, with a tentative D call TRBD1 (5 bases). V was trimmed by 8 bases and J by 6 bases, leaving 23 bases between them. Germline CDR1 is MNHEY and CDR2 is SVGEGT. The CDR3 has 16 residues. DNA for the CDR3: TGTGCCAGCGGCCTGGAGGGGTCGGGTGGCGGTCAGCCCCAGCATTTT. Its protein product is CASGLEGSGGGQPQHF.

This chain links TRBV7-9 with TRBJ2-1; 7 positions agree with TRBD2. J gave up 5 bases and V 3 bases, and 7 bases lay outside the gene matches. The CDR3 sequence is 15 residues long. Germline CDR1 SEHNR, CDR2 FQNEAQ (reference sequence). This CDR3 is CASSFPPGGNNEQFF. The CDR3 coding sequence is TGTGCCAGCAGCTTCCCTCCGGGGGGAAACAATGAGCAGTTCTTC.

This chain uses TRBV4-1 with TRBJ2-1, with D perhaps TRBD2 (5 bases). Germline CDR1 MGHRA, CDR2 YSYEKL. Trimming left V 0 bases short and J 6 bases short, with 15 bases between. The CDR3 spans 16 residues. The CDR3 region has the DNA TGCGCCAGCAGCCAAGATTTTGGCGGGCCACGCAATGAGCAGTTCTTC. Translating gives CASSQDFGGPRNEQFF.

The table lists this clonotype with a few counts. V gene TRBV6-2 or TRBV6-3 combines with J gene TRBJ2-1; the D is unclear. V was pared by 2 bases and J by 14 bases, with 10 bases between. Per germline, CDR1 MNHEY and CDR2 SVGEGT. CDR3 length: 11 amino acids. CDR3: CASSYNGREFF. The CDR3 coding sequence is TGTGCCAGCAGTTACAATGGGCGCGAGTTCTTC.

Concerning this clonotype itself: The CDR3 end shows no conserved phenylalanine or tryptophan, and so a read error is likely. The chain links TRBV15 to TRBJ2-7, with D hard to call. CDR1 is LNHNV, CDR2 YYDKDF, per germline (reference sequence). Trimming left V 0 bases short and J 2 bases short, with 8 bases between. The CDR3 loop spans 14 amino acids. The CDR3 spells CATSRDRVTYEQYG. DNA for the CDR3: TGTGCCACCAGCAGAGATCGGGTAACCTACGAGCAGTACGGC.

This clonotype turned up a few times. The J gene is TRBJ2-1, the V gene TRBV20-1; 10 bases are shared with TRBD2. Germline values: CDR1 DFQATT, CDR2 SNEGSKA (reference sequence). J was trimmed by 5 bases and V by 2 bases; bases with no gene match: 6. This CDR3 contains 15 residues. The CDR3 is CSARRPSGRDNEQFF. The CDR3 DNA follows: TGCAGTGCTAGAAGACCCAGCGGGAGGGACAATGAGCAGTTCTTC.

This clonotype has more than one count but fewer than ten. The chain uses TRBV4-1 and TRBJ1-3; D not resolved. Germline CDR1 and CDR2: MGHRA and YSYEKL. Trimming cost V 2 bases and J 3 bases, with 8 bases left between them. This CDR3 is 14 amino acids long. CDR3 coding DNA: TGCGCCAGCAGCCAATCGGGCCTTGGAAACACCATATATTTT. It codes for CASSQSGLGNTIYF.

Notes on this clonotype: Germline is not matched at one junction end, which may reflect a read error. V and J are TRBV3-1 and TRBJ1-1; D is unclear. CDR3 length: 14 residues. Germline CDR1 reads LGHDT; CDR2 reads YNNKEL (reference sequence). CDR3 DNA: TGTGCCAGCACCCAAGTGACGGGGAACACTGAAGCTTTCTTT. Translation: CASTQVTGNTEAFF.

This clonotype was seen a handful of times. The V gene is TRBV2, the J gene TRBJ1-1; no definite D call. Germline V gives CDR1 SNHLY, CDR2 FYNNEI. The CDR3 totals 14 residues. Trimming left V 5 bases short and J 7 bases short, with 17 bases between. The CDR3 DNA follows: TGTGCCAGCAGTTACCGGGAGACTACATATGAAGCTTTCTTT. Translation: CASSYRETTYEAFF.

This clonotype was seen more than once but under ten times. CDR3 residues: CSAPRLAETQYF. CDR3 coding DNA: TGCAGTGCTCCACGACTAGCGGAGACCCAGTACTTC. V and J are TRBV20-1 and TRBJ2-5; 8 bases align to TRBD2. The germline V gene encodes CDR1 DFQATT and CDR2 SNEGSKA (reference sequence). V gave up 5 bases and J gave up 5 bases; unmatched junction bases: 4. The CDR3 loop spans 12 amino acids.

The table lists this clonotype with a few counts. The chain recombines TRBV6-2 or TRBV6-3 with TRBJ2-1; D call uncertain. From germline, CDR1 is MNHEY and CDR2 SVGEGT. CDR3 length: 13 amino acids. V lost 4 bases, J lost 5 bases, and 9 bases lay in between. CDR3 bases: TGTGCCAGCAGTTCCCTACTTCACAATGAGCAGTTCTTC. This codes for CASSSLLHNEQFF.

This sequence joins TRBV7-9 and TRBJ2-1; 7 nucleotides align to TRBD2. In germline, CDR1 is SEHNR, CDR2 FQNEAQ (reference sequence). J gave up 6 bases and V 5 bases, and 10 bases lay outside the gene matches. CDR3 length: 15 residues. In nucleotides, the CDR3 is TGTGCCAGCAGCGCCACGGGGGACTACAGCAATGAGCAGTTCTTC. Its protein is CASSATGDYSNEQFF.

This clonotype was observed a few times. The chain has TRBV20-1 and TRBJ2-7, with TRBD2 matching over 13 bases. Germline CDR1 DFQATT, CDR2 SNEGSKA (reference sequence). The CDR3 runs 17 residues. V shed 6 bases and J 2 bases; nucleotides not matched to a gene: 13. The CDR3 region is CSAGKLTSGRVTYEQYF. DNA for the CDR3: TGCAGTGCAGGGAAGTTAACTAGCGGGAGGGTTACCTACGAGCAGTACTTC.

This clonotype turned up a few times. The rearrangement links TRBV5-1 to TRBJ2-2; D call uncertain. This CDR3 is built from 13 residues. With 6 bases removed from V and 1 base from J, the gap between germline ends came to 7 bases. Germline V gene data show CDR1 as SGHRS and CDR2 as YFSETQ. CDR3 coding DNA: TGCGCCAGCACGGAGCGGAACACCGGGGAGCTGTTTTTT. Translating gives CASTERNTGELFF.

This clonotype was recorded at least ten times. An end of the junction differs from the germline gene, which may be a read error. The chain's CDR3 is CATSTGTSGSPLF. CDR3 in DNA: TGTGCCACCAGTACCGGGACTAGCGGGAGTCCCCTCTTC. The J gene is TRBJ2-1, the V gene TRBV24-1; 14 positions agree with TRBD2. Germline loops: CDR1 KGHDR, CDR2 SFDVKD. The length of the CDR3 is 13 residues.

The gene calls are TRBV27 and TRBJ2-6; D unresolved. Germline V lookup: CDR1 MNHEY, CDR2 SMNVEV (reference sequence). This CDR3 is built from 15 residues. With 5 bases removed from V and 0 bases from J, the gap between germline ends came to 8 bases. The CDR3 sequence: CASSILTSGANVLTF. DNA of the CDR3: TGTGCCAGCAGTATCCTAACCTCTGGGGCCAACGTCCTGACTTTC. Together with reference TRBV27 and TRBJ2-6, the CDR3 gives the full variable domain: EAQVTQNPRYLITVTGKKLTVTCSQNMNHEYMSWYRQDPGLGLRQIYYSMNVEVTDKGDVPEGYKVSRKEKRNFPLILESPSPNQTSLYFCASSILTSGANVLTFGAGSRLTVL.

The chain employs TRBV15 and TRBJ2-1; tentatively, D is TRBD2 (5 bases). V dropped 3 bases and J dropped 10 bases, with 16 bases sitting between them. This CDR3 is 14 amino acids long. In germline, CDR1 is LNHNV, CDR2 YYDKDF (reference sequence). CDR3 sequence reads: CATSRILLSGEQFF. CDR3 DNA sequence: TGTGCCACCAGCAGGATCCTCCTAAGCGGCGAGCAGTTCTTC.

This clonotype was seen a few times. The J gene is TRBJ2-2, the V gene TRBV20-1, with 7 bases identical to TRBD1. The CDR3 is 13 amino acids. V trimming: 2 bases; J trimming: 6 bases; junction bases outside the gene matches: 3. CDR1 is DFQATT, CDR2 SNEGSKA, per germline (reference sequence). The CDR3 is CSARTDRAGELFF. CDR3 nucleotide sequence: TGCAGTGCTAGAACCGACAGGGCCGGGGAGCTGTTTTTT.

The CDR3 region is CASSTTGALSTDTQYF. In nucleotides, the CDR3 is TGTGCCAGCAGTACCACAGGGGCGCTCAGCACAGATACGCAGTATTTT. V usage is TRBV12-3 or TRBV12-4 and J usage is TRBJ2-3; TRBD1 matches 7 bases. The CDR3 has 16 residues. Unmatched junction bases numbered 8, after V lost 5 bases and J lost 0 bases.

The V and J genes are TRBV7-2 and TRBJ2-2, with D unclear. Germline V CDR1 and CDR2: SGHTA, FQGNSA. Trimming cost V 6 bases and J 1 base, with 12 bases left between them. This CDR3 is built from 15 residues. CDR3 residues: CASSPLEWNTGELFF. The DNA of the CDR3 is TGTGCCAGCAGTCCCCTGGAGTGGAACACCGGGGAGCTGTTTTTT.